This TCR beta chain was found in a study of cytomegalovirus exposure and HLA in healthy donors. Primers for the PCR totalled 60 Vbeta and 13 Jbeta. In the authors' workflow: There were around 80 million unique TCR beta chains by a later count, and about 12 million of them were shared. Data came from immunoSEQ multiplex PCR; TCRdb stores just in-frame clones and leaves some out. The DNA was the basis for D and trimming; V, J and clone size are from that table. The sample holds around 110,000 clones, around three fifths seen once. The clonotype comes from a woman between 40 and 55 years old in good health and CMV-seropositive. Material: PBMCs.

The DNA for the CDR3 is TGTGCCAGTAGTATCGATCGGCGGGCGAGCTCCTACGAGCAGTACTTC. Its protein product is CASSIDRRASSYEQYF. The chain recombines TRBV19 with TRBJ2-7, with D possibly TRBD2 on 5 matching bases. The CDR3 runs to 16 residues. Between the trimmed V and J ends, which lost 3 bases and 0 bases, there was a span of 15 bases. CDR1 LNHDA and CDR2 SQIVND come from the germline V gene (reference sequence).